This record looks at one TCR beta chain sequence and its context. This record comes from a study of CD8 T cells in Susac syndrome. In blood CD8+ and CD4+ T cells, TCR beta underwent sequencing. In the multiple sclerosis control group, patients were treatment-naive and had stable or active relapsing-remitting disease. Reverse transcription of roughly 0.5 to 1 ug RNA was performed with random hexamers. TCRdb re-derived calls from the immunoSEQ multiplex PCR reads in MiXCR, one entry per CDR3 protein. The sample lists fewer than 150,000 distinct CDR3 sequences, around 91% occurring once. Germline-derived CDR1 and CDR2 are MNHEY and SMNVEV (reference sequence). J gave up 4 bases and V 6 bases, and 3 bases lay outside the gene matches. This CDR3 spans 13 amino acids.

The rearrangement joins TRBV27 to TRBJ1-2; 9 positions match TRBD1. Sequenced material: CD8+ T cells from PBMCs. This TCR derives from a human donor with multiple sclerosis. CDR3 residues: CASSWGQGYGYTF. The CDR3 nucleotides are TGTGCCAGCAGCTGGGGACAGGGCTATGGCTACACCTTC.